A selection of T cell receptor beta chains follows, all from one sample in a study of tumor-infiltrating lymphocytes in oesophageal squamous cell carcinoma. TCRdb re-called the PCR reads with MiXCR, one entry per CDR3 protein. This sample yields 7,100 or so distinct CDR3 sequences, of which 15% to 19% are seen a single time; around an eighth belongs to the top ten. Material: blood. These receptors were collected from a male donor with esophageal squamous cell carcinoma. CDR3s leave out the opening cysteine and the closing phenylalanine or tryptophan. Part of the rows lack a size; the others show once, few, many or a class for expanded clones.

ASIVGGRAGASYEQY	medium-sized	TRBV6-1	TRBJ2-7
ASSPLSSPGNTIY	many	TRBV12-3/TRBV12-4	TRBJ1-3
ASSRIGGLTYTGEQF	-	TRBV9	TRBJ2-2
ASSLIAQPNYGYT	medium-sized	TRBV28	TRBJ1-2
ASSSLGTENYGYT	-	TRBV28	TRBJ1-2
ASSEASWGVEGYT	many	TRBV6-1	TRBJ1-2
ASSLVSGGRAEAF	many	TRBV27	TRBJ1-1
ASSLDRGNQPQH	few	TRBV18	TRBJ1-5
ASSPRAGGELF	few	TRBV2	TRBJ2-2
ASKSRGQMNTGELF	many	TRBV2	TRBJ2-2
ASSLQGPSYQPQH	-	TRBV6-2/TRBV6-3	TRBJ1-5
ASSYVAGSGFSDEQF	medium-sized	TRBV6-6	TRBJ2-1
ASSLRLAVGNEQF	large	TRBV7-2	TRBJ2-1
ASSFLPDSLYEQY	medium-sized	TRBV11-3	TRBJ2-7
ASSDGGGDTQY	many	TRBV6-4	TRBJ2-3
ASSLAGGLSTGELF	medium-sized	TRBV12-3/TRBV12-4	TRBJ2-2
ASSVFGSGEGGNEQF	few	TRBV9	TRBJ2-1
ASSQGHAALDGYT	medium-sized	TRBV7-8	TRBJ1-2
ASSQSDGEDIQY	-	TRBV3-1	TRBJ2-4
ASSLLRRGSYEQY	many	TRBV5-4	TRBJ2-7
ASSEAVEGEKLF	many	TRBV6-1	TRBJ1-4
ASSLTGGQNTEAF	many	TRBV7-9	TRBJ1-1
ASSFLGLAGGSSYNEQF	many	TRBV5-8	TRBJ2-1
ASSETGTEAF	many	TRBV10-1	TRBJ1-1
ASSPSRQNYGYT	many	TRBV19	TRBJ1-2
ASSLAEGARSYEQY	once	TRBV7-6	-
ASSLDQAYNEQY	-	TRBV5-1	-
ASSPLAGGYNEQF	many	TRBV9	TRBJ2-1
ASRFRTQGEQF	many	TRBV25-1	TRBJ2-1
ASRLVSVGFHEQY	many	TRBV28	-
ASTDDLETDYEQY	medium-sized	TRBV7-9	TRBJ2-7
ASASAPTSSYNEQY	-	TRBV6-1	TRBJ2-7
ASSSRQGSTDTQY	-	TRBV9	TRBJ2-3
ASSLSLEQY	many	TRBV11-2	TRBJ2-7